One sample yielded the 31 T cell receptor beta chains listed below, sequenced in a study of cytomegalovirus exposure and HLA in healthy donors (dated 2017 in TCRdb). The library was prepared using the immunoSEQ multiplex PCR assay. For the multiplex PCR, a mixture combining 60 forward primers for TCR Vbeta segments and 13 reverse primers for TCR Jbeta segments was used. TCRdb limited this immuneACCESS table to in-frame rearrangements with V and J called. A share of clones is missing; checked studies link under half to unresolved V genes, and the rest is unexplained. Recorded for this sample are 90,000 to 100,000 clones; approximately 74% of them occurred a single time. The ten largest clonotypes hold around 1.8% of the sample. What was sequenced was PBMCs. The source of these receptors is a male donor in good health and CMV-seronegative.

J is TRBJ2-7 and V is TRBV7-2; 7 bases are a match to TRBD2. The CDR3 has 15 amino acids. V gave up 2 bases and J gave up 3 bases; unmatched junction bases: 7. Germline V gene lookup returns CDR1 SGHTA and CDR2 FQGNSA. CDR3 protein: CASSLTAGEVYEQYF. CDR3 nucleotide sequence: TGTGCCAGCAGCTTAACTGCGGGAGAGGTCTACGAGCAGTACTTC.

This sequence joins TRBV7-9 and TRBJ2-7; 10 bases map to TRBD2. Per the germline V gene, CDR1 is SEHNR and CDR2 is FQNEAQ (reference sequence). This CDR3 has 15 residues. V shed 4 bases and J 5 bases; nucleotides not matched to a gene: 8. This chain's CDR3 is CASSSRLAGMDEQYF. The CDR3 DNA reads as TGTGCCAGCAGCTCTCGACTAGCGGGTATGGACGAGCAGTACTTC.

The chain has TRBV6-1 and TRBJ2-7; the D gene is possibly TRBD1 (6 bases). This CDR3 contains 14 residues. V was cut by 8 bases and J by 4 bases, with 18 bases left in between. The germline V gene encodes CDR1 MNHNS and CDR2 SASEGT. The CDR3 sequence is CASGGLGTSYEQYF. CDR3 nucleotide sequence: TGTGCCAGCGGTGGGTTAGGGACATCTTACGAGCAGTACTTC.

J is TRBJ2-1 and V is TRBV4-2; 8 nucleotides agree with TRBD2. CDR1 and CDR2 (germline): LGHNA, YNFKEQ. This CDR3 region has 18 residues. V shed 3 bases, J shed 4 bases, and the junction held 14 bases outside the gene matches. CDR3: CASSHSLPGLAPYNEQFF. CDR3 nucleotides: TGTGCCAGCAGCCACTCGTTACCAGGACTAGCACCTTACAATGAGCAGTTCTTC.

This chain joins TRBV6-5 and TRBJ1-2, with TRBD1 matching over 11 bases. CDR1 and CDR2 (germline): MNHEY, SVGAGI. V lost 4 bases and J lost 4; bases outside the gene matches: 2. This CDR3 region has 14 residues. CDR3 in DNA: TGTGCCAGCAGTTGGACAGGGGGCCCCTATGGCTACACCTTC. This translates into CASSWTGGPYGYTF.

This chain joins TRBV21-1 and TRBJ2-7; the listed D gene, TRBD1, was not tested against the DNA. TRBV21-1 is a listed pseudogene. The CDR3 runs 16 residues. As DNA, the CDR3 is TGTGCCAGCAGCATAAAGGGACAGGAGGGCCTCGGCGAGCAGTACTTC. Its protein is CASSIKGQEGLGEQYF.

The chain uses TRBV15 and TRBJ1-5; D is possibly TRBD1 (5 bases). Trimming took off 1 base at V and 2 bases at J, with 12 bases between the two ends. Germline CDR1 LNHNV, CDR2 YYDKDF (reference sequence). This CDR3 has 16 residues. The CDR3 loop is CATSRGGGYGNQPQHF. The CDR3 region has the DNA TGTGCCACCAGCAGAGGCGGGGGATACGGCAATCAGCCCCAGCATTTT.

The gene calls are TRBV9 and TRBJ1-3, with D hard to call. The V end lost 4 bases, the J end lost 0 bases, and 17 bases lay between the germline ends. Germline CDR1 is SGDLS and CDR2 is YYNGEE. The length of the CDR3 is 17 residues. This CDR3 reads CASSPRGLPSSGNTIYF. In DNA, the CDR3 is TGTGCCAGCAGCCCCCGAGGACTGCCCTCCTCTGGAAACACCATATATTTT. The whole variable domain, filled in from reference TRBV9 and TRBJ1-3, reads DSGVTQTPKHLITATGQRVTLRCSPRSGDLSVYWYQQSLDQGLQFLIQYYNGEERAKGNILERFSAQQFPDLHSELNLSSLELGDSALYFCASSPRGLPSSGNTIYFGEGSWLTVV.

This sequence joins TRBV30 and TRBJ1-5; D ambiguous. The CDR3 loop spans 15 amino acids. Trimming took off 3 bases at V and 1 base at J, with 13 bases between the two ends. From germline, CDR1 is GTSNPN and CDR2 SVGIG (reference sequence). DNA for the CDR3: TGTGCCTGGAGATTTTCGGGGTCGAGCAATCAGCCCCAGCATTTT. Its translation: CAWRFSGSSNQPQHF.

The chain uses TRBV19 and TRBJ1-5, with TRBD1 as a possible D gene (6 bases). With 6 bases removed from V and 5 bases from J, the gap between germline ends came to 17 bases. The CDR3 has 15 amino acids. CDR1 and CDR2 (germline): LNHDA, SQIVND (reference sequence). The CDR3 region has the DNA TGTGCCAGTAGCGGTGAGACAGGTTCTTATCAGCCCCAGCATTTT. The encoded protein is CASSGETGSYQPQHF.

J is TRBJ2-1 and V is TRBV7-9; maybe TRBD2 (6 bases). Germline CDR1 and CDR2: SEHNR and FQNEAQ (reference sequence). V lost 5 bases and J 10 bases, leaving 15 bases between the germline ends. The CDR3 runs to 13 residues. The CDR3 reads CASSPLGGTEQFF. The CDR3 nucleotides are TGTGCCAGCAGCCCCCTTGGAGGGACCGAGCAGTTCTTC. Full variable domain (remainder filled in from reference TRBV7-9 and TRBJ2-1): DTGVSQNPRHKITKRGQNVTFRCDPISEHNRLYWYRQTLGQGPEFLTYFQNEAQLEKSRLLSDRFSAERPKGSFSTLEIQRTEQGDSAMYLCASSPLGGTEQFFGPGTRLTVL.

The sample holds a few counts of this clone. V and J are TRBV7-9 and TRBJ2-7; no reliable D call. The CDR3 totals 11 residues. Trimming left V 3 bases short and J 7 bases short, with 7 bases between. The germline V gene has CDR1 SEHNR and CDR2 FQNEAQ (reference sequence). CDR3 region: CASSFRREQYF. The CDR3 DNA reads TGTGCCAGCAGCTTTAGGCGGGAGCAGTACTTC.

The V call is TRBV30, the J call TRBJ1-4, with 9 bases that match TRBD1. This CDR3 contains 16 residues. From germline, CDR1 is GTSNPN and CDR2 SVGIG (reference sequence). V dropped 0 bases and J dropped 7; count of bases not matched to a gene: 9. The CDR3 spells CAWSVISTGGAEKLFF. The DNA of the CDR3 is TGTGCCTGGAGTGTAATCTCGACAGGGGGGGCTGAAAAACTGTTTTTT.

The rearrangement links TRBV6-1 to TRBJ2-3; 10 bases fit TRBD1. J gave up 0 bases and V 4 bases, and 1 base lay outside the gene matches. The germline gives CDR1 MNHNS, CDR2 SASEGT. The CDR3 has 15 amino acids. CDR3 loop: CASSGDRGSTDTQYF. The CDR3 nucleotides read TGTGCCAGCAGTGGGGACAGGGGTAGCACAGATACGCAGTATTTT.

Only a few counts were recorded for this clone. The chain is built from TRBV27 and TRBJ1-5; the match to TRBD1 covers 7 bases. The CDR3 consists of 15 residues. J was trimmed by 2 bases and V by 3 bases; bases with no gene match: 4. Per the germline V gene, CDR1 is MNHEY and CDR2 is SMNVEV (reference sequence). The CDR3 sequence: CASSFATGGNQPQHF. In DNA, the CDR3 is TGTGCCAGCAGTTTCGCAACAGGGGGCAATCAGCCCCAGCATTTT.

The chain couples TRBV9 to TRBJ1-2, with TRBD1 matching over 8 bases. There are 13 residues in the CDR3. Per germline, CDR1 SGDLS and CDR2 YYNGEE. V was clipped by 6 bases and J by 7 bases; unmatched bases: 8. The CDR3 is CASTEAGGSGYTF. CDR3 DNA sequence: TGTGCCAGCACCGAAGCAGGGGGCAGTGGCTACACCTTC.

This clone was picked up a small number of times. The DNA of the CDR3 is TGTGCCAGCAGCTTAATCGGCAGGAAGGCTGAAGCTTTCTTT. The encoded protein is CASSLIGRKAEAFF. The gene calls are TRBV7-3 and TRBJ1-1, with D hard to call. Germline V gives CDR1 SGHTA, CDR2 FQGTGA. V was clipped by 1 base and J by 6 bases, with 12 bases between them. This CDR3 has 14 residues. The complete variable domain, with remaining parts taken from reference TRBV7-3 and TRBJ1-1, reads GAGVSQTPSNKVTEKGKYVELRCDPISGHTALYWYRQSLGQGPEFLIYFQGTGAADDSGLPNDRFFAVRPEGSVSTLKIQRTERGDSAVYLCASSLIGRKAEAFFGQGTRLTVV.

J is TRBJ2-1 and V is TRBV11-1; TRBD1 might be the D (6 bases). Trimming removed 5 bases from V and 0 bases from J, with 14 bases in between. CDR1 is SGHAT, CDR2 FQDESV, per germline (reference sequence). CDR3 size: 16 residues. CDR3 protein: CASSPRTASSYNEQFF. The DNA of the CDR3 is TGTGCCAGCAGCCCCCGGACAGCCAGCTCCTACAATGAGCAGTTCTTC.

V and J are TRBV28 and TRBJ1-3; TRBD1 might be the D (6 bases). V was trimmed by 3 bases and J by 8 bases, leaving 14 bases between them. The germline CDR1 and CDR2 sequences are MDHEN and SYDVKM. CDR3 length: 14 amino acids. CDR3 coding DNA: TGTGCCAGCAGTTTGAGGCAGGGGTTGTACACCATATATTTT. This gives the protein CASSLRQGLYTIYF.

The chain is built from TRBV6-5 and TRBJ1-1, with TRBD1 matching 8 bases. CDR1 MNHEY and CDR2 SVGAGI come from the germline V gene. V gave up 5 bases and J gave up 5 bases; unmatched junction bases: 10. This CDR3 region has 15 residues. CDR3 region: CASSQRDRGRTEAFF. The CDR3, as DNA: TGTGCCAGCAGTCAAAGAGACAGGGGAAGGACTGAAGCTTTCTTT.

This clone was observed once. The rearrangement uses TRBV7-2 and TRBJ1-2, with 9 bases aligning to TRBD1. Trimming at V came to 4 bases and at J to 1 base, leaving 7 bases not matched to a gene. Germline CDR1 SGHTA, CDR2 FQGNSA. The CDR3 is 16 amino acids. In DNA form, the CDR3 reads TGTGCCAGCAGCTCGTGGACAGGGGATGATAACTATGGCTACACCTTC. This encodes CASSSWTGDDNYGYTF.

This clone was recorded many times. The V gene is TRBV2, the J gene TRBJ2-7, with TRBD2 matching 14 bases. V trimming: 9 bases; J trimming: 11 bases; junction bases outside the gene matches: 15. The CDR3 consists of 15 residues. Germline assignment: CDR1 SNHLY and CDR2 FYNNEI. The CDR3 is CASTTSGTSGSTKYF. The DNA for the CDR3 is TGTGCCAGTACCACTTCCGGGACTAGCGGGAGTACGAAGTACTTC. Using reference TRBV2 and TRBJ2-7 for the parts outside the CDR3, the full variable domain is EPEVTQTPSHQVTQMGQEVILRCVPISNHLYFYWYRQILGQKVEFLVSFYNNEISEKSEIFDDQFSVERPDGSNFTLKIRSTKLEDSAMYFCASTTSGTSGSTKYFGPGTRLTVT.

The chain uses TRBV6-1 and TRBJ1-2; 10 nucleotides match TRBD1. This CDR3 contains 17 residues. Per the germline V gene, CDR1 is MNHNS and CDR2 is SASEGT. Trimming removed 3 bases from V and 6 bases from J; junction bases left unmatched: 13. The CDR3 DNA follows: TGTGCCAGCAGTGACCTTATGGGACAGGGGACGATCCATGGCTACACCTTC. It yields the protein CASSDLMGQGTIHGYTF.

The CDR3 protein is CARDGTGTNTGELFF. CDR3 in DNA: TGTGCCAGAGATGGGACAGGGACTAACACCGGGGAGCTGTTTTTT. The chain carries TRBV2 and TRBJ2-2, with 9 bases identical to TRBD1. The CDR3 totals 15 residues. Losses at the gene ends were 9 bases for V and 2 bases for J; bases not matched to a gene: 7. Germline V gene sequence: CDR1 SNHLY, CDR2 FYNNEI.

The CDR3 region is CASSALRGGEQYF. The CDR3 DNA is TGTGCCAGTAGTGCCTTGCGGGGGGGGGAGCAGTACTTC. The rearrangement links TRBV19 to TRBJ2-7, with 9 bases fitting TRBD2. The CDR3 extends over 13 amino acids. Germline V gene sequence: CDR1 LNHDA, CDR2 SQIVND (reference sequence). The junction had 6 bases not matched to a gene; V was cut back by 5 bases and J by 7 bases.

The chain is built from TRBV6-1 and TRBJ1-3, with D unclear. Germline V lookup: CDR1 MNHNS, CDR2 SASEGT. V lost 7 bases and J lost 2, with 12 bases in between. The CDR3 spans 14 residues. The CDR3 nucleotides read TGTGCCAGCATCGGAGGAACGGCTGGAAACACCATATATTTT. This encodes CASIGGTAGNTIYF.

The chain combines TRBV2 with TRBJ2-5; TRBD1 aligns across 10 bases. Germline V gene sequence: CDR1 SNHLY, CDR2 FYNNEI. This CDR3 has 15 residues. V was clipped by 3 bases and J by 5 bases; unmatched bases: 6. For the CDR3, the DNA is TGTGCCAGCAGTGATGACAGGGGGCGCGGGGAGACCCAGTACTTC. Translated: CASSDDRGRGETQYF.

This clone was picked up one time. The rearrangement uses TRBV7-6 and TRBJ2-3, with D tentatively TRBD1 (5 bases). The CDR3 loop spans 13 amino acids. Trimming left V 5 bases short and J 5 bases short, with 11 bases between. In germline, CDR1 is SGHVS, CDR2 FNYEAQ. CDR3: CASSHPGLDTQYF. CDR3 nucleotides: TGTGCCAGCAGCCATCCAGGGTTAGATACGCAGTATTTT.

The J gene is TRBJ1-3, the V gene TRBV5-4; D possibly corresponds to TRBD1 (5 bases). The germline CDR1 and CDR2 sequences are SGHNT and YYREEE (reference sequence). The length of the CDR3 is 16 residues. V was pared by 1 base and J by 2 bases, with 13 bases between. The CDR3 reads CASSLTLGGAGNTIYF. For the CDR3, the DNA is TGTGCCAGCAGCTTGACACTTGGAGGGGCTGGAAACACCATATATTTT. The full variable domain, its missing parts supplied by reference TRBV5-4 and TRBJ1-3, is ETGVTQSPTHLIKTRGQQVTLRCSSQSGHNTVSWYQQALGQGPQFIFQYYREEENGRGNFPPRFSGLQFPNYSSELNVNALELDDSALYLCASSLTLGGAGNTIYFGEGSWLTVV.

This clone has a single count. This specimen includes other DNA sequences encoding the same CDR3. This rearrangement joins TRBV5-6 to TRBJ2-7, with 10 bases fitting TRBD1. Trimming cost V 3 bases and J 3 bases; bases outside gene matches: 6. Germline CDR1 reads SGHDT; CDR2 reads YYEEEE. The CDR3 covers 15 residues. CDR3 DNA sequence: TGTGCCAGCAGCTCCCTGTGGACAGGGGGCTACGAGCAGTACTTC. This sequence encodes CASSSLWTGGYEQYF.

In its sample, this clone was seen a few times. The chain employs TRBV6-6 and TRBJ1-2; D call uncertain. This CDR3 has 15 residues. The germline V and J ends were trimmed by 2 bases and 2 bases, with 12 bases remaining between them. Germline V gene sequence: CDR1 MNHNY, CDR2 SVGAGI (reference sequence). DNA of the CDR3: TGTGCCAGCAGTTACGGAGAGGTCGGGAACTATGGCTACACCTTC. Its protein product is CASSYGEVGNYGYTF.